This TCR beta chain was captured in a study of blood T cell repertoires in COVID-19. Sequencing was performed with immunoSEQ multiplex PCR; in TCRdb, only in-frame clones are kept and a portion is missing. The sample holds around 500,000 clones; about 85% are singletons and the top ten take 7% to 10%. Enrollees, roughly 18 to 89 years old, lived in some 24 US areas. With 1 base removed from V and 7 bases from J, the gap between germline ends came to 11 bases. The CDR3 has 14 residues. Germline V lookup: CDR1 SNHLY, CDR2 FYNNEI. This TCR came from a woman aged 55-70 years who had recovered from COVID-19. The rearrangement links TRBV2 to TRBJ1-5, with D possibly matching TRBD1 (5 bases). Sample: PBMCs or T cells enriched from blood (not recorded which). The CDR3 coding sequence is TGTGCCAGCAGTGAAGAGGGGATTGGGCAGCCCCAGCATTTT. Its protein product is CASSEEGIGQPQHF.